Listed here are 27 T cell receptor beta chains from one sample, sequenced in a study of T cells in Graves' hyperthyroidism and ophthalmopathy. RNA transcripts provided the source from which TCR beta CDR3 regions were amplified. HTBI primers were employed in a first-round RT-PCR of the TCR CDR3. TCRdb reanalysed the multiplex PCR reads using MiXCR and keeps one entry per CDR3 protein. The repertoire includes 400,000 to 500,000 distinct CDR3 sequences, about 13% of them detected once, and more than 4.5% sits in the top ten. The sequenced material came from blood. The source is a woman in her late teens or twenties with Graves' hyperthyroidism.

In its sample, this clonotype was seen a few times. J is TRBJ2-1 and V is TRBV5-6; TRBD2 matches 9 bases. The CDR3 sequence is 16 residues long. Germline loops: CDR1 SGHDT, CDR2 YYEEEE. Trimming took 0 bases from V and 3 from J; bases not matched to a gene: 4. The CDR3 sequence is CASSLGLAGLYNEQFF. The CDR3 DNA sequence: TGTGCCAGCAGCTTGGGGCTAGCGGGACTCTACAATGAGCAGTTCTTC.

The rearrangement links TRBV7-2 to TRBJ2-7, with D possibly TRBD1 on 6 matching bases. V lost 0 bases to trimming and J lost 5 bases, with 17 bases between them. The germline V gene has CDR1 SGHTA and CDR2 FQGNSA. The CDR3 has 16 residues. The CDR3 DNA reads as TGTGCCAGCAGCTTAGCGGCAGGGGCACTACCGAACGAGCAGTACTTC. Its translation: CASSLAAGALPNEQYF. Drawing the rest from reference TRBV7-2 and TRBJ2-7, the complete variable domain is GAGVSQSPSNKVTEKGKDVELRCDPISGHTALYWYRQSLGQGLEFLIYFQGNSAPDKSGLPSDRFSAERTGGSVSTLTIQRTQQEDSAVYLCASSLAAGALPNEQYFGPGTRLTVT.

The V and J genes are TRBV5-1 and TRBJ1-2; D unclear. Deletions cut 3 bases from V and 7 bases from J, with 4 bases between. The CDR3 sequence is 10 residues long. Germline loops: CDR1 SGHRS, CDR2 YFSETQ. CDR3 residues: CASSWIGYTF. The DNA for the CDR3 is TGCGCCAGCAGCTGGATTGGCTACACCTTC.

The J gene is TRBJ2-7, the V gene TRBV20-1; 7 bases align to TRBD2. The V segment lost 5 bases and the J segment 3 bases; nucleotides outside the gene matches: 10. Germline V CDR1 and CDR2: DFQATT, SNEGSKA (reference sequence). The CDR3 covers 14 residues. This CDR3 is CSAGEGREYYEQYF. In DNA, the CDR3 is TGCAGTGCTGGGGAGGGGCGGGAGTACTACGAGCAGTACTTC.

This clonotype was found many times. Here the CDR3 reads CASSSSSSPAPEQYF. In nucleotides, the CDR3 is TGTGCCAGCAGTTCTTCTAGTTCCCCAGCCCCCGAGCAGTACTTC. V and J are TRBV12-3 or TRBV12-4 and TRBJ2-7; no reliable D call. CDR3 length equals 15 residues. V dropped 4 bases and J dropped 6 bases, with 19 bases sitting between them.

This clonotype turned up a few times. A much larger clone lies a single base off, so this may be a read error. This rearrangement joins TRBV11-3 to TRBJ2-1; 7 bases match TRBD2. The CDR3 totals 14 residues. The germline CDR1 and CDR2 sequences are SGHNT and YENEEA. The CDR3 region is CAGSLGGGGNEQFF. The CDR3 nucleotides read TGTGCCGGCAGCTTAGGTGGGGGGGGCAATGAGCAGTTCTTC.

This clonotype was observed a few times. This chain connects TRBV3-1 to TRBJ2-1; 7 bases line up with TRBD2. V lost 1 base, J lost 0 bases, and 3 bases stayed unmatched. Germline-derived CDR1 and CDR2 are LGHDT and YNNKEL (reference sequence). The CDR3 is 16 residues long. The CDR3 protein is CASSQVAGDSYNEQFF. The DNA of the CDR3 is TGTGCCAGCAGCCAAGTAGCGGGCGACTCCTACAATGAGCAGTTCTTC.

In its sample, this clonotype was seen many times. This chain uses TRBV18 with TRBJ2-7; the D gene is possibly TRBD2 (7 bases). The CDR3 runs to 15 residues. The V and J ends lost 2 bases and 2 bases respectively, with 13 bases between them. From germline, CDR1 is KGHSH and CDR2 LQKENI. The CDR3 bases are TGTGCCAGCTCACCAAAGCGGGACAACACCTACGAGCAGTACTTC. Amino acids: CASSPKRDNTYEQYF.

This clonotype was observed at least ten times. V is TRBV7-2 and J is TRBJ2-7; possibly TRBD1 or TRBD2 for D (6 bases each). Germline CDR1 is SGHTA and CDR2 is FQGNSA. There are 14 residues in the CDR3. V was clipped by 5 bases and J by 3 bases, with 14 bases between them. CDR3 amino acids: CASSQRAGVYEQYF. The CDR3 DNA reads TGTGCCAGCAGCCAGCGGGCAGGGGTCTACGAGCAGTACTTC. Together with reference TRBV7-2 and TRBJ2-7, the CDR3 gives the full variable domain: GAGVSQSPSNKVTEKGKDVELRCDPISGHTALYWYRQSLGQGLEFLIYFQGNSAPDKSGLPSDRFSAERTGGSVSTLTIQRTQQEDSAVYLCASSQRAGVYEQYFGPGTRLTVT.

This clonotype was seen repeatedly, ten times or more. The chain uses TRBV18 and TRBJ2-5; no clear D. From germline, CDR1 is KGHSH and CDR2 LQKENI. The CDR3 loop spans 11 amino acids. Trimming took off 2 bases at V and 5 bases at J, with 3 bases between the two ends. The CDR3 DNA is TGTGCCAGCTCACCATCGGAGACCCAGTACTTC. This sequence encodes CASSPSETQYF.

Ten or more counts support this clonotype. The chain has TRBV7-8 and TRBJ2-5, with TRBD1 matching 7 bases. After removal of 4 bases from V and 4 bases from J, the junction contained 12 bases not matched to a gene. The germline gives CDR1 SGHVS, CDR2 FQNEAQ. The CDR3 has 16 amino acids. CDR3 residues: CASSSKRGLRGETQYF. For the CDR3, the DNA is TGTGCCAGCAGCTCTAAGAGGGGGCTGAGGGGAGAGACCCAGTACTTC.

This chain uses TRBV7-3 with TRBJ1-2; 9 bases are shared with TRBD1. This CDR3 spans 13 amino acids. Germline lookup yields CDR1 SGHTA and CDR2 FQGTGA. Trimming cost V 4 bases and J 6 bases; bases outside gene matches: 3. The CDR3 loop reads CASSWDRADGYTF. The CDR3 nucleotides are TGTGCCAGCAGCTGGGACAGGGCGGATGGCTACACCTTC.

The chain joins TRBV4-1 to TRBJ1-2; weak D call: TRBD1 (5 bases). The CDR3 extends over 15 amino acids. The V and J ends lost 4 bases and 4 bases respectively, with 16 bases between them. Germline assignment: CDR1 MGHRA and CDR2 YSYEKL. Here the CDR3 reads CASSPTRGGSYGYTF. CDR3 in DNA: TGCGCCAGCAGCCCTACCCGCGGGGGTTCCTATGGCTACACCTTC.

CDR3 bases: TGTGCCAGCACCCCTTCTTATCTTAACTATGGCTACACCTTC. Encoded protein: CASTPSYLNYGYTF. The gene calls are TRBV28 and TRBJ1-2; unclear D gene. Trimming cost V 7 bases and J 1 base, with 13 bases left between them. From germline, CDR1 is MDHEN and CDR2 SYDVKM. The CDR3 runs 14 residues.

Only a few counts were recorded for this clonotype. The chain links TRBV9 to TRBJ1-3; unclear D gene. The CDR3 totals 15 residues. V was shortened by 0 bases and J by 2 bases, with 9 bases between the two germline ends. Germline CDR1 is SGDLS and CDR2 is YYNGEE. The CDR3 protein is CASSVGNGAGNTIYF. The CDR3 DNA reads TGTGCCAGCAGCGTAGGAAATGGAGCTGGAAACACCATATATTTT.

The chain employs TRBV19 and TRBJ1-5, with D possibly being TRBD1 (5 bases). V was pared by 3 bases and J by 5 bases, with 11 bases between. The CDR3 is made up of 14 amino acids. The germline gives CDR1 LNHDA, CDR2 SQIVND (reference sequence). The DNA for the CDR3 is TGTGCCAGTAGTATTTCCCGGGGGTATCAGCCCCAGCATTTT. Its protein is CASSISRGYQPQHF.

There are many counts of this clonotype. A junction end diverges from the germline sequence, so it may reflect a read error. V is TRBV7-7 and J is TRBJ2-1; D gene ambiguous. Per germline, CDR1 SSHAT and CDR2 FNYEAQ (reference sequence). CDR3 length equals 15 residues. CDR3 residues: CASSSGPSSYNEQFF. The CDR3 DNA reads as TGTGCTAGCAGCTCTGGACCGAGCTCCTACAATGAGCAGTTCTTC. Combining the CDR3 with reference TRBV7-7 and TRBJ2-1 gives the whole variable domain GAGVSQSPRYKVTKRGQDVTLRCDPISSHATLYWYQQALGQGPEFLTYFNYEAQPDKSGLPSDRFSAERPEGSISTLTIQRTEQRDSAMYRCASSSGPSSYNEQFFGPGTRLTVL.

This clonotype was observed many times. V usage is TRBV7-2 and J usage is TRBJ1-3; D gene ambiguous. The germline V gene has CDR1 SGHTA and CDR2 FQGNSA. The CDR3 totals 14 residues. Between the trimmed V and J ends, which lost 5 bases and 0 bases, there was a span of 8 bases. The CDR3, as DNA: TGTGCCAGCAGCCGACGGGGCTCTGGAAACACCATATATTTT. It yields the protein CASSRRGSGNTIYF.

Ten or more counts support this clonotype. CDR3 in amino acids: CASSLTRPGVGFYNEQFF. CDR3 nucleotide sequence: TGCGCCAGCAGCTTGACCCGTCCAGGGGTGGGTTTTTACAATGAGCAGTTCTTC. V is TRBV5-1 and J is TRBJ2-1; weak D call: TRBD1 (6 bases). The CDR3 sequence is 18 residues long. From germline, CDR1 is SGHRS and CDR2 YFSETQ. The V end was cut by 1 base, the J end by 4 bases, with 21 bases between. Filled out from reference TRBV5-1 and TRBJ2-1, the complete variable domain reads KAGVTQTPRYLIKTRGQQVTLSCSPISGHRSVSWYQQTPGQGLQFLFEYFSETQRNKGNFPGRFSGRQFSNSRSEMNVSTLELGDSALYLCASSLTRPGVGFYNEQFFGPGTRLTVL.

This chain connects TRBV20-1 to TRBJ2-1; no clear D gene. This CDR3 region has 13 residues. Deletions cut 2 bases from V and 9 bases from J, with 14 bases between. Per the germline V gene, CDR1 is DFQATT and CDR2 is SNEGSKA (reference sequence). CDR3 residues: CSARKEPAGEQFF. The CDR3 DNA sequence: TGCAGTGCTAGAAAAGAACCGGCCGGTGAGCAGTTCTTC.

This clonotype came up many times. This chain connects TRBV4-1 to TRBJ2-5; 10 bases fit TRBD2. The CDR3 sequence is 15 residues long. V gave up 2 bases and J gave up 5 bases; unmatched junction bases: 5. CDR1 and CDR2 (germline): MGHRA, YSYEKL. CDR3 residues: CASSQSGRAMETQYF. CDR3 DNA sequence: TGCGCCAGCAGCCAAAGCGGGAGGGCCATGGAGACCCAGTACTTC.

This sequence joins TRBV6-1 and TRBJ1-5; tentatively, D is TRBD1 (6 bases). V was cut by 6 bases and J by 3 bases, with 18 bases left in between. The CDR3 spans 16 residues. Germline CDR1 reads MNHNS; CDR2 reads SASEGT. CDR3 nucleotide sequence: TGTGCCAGCAGCCAACAGAGGGGGGTGCTCAATCAGCCCCAGCATTTT. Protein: CASSQQRGVLNQPQHF.

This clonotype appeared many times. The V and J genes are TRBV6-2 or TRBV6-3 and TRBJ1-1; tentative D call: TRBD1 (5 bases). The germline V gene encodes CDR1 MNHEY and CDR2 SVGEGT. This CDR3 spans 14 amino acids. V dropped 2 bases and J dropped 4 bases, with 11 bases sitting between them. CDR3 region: CASSYPGPFTEAFF. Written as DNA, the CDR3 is TGTGCCAGCAGTTACCCGGGACCTTTCACTGAAGCTTTCTTT.

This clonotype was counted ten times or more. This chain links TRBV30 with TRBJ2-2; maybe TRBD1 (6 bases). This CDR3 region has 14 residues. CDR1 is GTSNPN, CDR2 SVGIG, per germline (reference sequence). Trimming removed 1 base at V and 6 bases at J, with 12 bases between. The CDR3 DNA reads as TGTGCCTGGAGTGCCCTAGGGGGTCCCGGGGAGCTGTTTTTT. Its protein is CAWSALGGPGELFF.

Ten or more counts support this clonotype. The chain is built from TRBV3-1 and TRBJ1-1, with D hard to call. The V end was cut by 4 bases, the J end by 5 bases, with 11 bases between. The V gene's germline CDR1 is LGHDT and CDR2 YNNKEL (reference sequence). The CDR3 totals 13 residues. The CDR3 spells CASSRNLGTEAFF. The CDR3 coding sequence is TGTGCCAGCAGCCGTAACCTGGGGACTGAAGCTTTCTTT.

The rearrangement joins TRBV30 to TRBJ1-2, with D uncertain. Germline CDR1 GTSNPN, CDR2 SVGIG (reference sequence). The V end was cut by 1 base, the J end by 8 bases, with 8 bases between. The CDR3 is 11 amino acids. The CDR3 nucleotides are TGTGCCTGGAGTGACGCCTCGGGCTACACCTTC. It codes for CAWSDASGYTF.

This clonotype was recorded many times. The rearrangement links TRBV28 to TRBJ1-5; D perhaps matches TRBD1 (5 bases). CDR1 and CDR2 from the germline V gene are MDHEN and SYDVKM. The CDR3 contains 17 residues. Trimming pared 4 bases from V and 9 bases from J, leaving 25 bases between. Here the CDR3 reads CASSYPGLRGSYGPQHF. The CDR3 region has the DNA TGTGCCAGCAGTTATCCGGGCCTGAGGGGATCTTATGGGCCCCAGCATTTT.